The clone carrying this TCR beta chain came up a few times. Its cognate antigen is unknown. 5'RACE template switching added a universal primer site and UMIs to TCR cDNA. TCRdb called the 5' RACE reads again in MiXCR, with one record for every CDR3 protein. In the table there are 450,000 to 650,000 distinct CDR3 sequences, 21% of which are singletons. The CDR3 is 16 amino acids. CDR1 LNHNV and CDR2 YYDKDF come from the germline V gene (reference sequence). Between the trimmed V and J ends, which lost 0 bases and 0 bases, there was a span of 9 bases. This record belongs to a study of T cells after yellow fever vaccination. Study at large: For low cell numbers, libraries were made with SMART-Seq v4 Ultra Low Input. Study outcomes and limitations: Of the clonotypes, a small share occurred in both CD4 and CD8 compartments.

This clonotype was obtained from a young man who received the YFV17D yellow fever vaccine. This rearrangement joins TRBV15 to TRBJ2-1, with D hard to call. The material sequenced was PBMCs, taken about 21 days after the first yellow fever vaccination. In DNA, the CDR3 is TGTGCCACCAGCAGAGATCGGGCTCTCTCCTACAATGAGCAGTTCTTC. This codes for CATSRDRALSYNEQFF. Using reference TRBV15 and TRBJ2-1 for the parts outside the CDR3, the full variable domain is DAMVIQNPRYQVTQFGKPVTLSCSQTLNHNVMYWYQQKSSQAPKLLFHYYDKDFNNEADTPDNFQSRRPNTSFCFLDIRSPGLGDTAMYLCATSRDRALSYNEQFFGPGTRLTVL.